The next 2 T cell receptor beta chains were all read from a single sample in a study of beta chain features in type 1 diabetes listed by TCRdb under 2018. The study at large found these results: In all four CD4+ subsets, TCRB CDR3 length was moderately but significantly shorter in type 1 diabetes patients.

The receptor library was made with the immunoSEQ multiplex PCR assay. The entire amount of isolated RNA was reverse transcribed using the High Capacity cDNA Reverse Transcription Kit, so the sequenced TCRB transcripts were expressed ones. As stored in TCRdb, this immuneACCESS dataset retains in-frame rearrangements with V and J assigned. A fraction of the clones does not appear; measured against another copy, unresolved V genes explain less than half of the discrepancy, and the remainder lacks a known reason. Here the sample has around 280,000 clones; over 12% occur a single time. Roughly 0.015% of the sample is held by the ten biggest clonotypes. No antigen is known for these receptors. The sequencing input was naive CD4+ T cells from blood. Interpreted using the paper, the cell subset or site label stands for: true naive CD4+ T cells. The receptors derive from a man younger than 30 with type 1 diabetes.

The genes are TRBV7-2 and TRBJ2-5; TRBD2 matches at 7 bases. The V segment lost 1 base and the J segment 5 bases; nucleotides outside the gene matches: 7. The CDR3 runs 15 residues. Germline V gives CDR1 SGHTA, CDR2 FQGNSA. This CDR3 reads CASSLVWGGTETQYF. CDR3 sequence (DNA): TGTGCCAGCAGCTTAGTCTGGGGAGGGACGGAGACCCAGTACTTC.

This clone showed up just a few times. The chain links TRBV2 to TRBJ2-5; tentatively, D is TRBD2 (6 bases). Trimming took 6 bases from V and 2 from J, leaving 10 bases between them. The CDR3 contains 13 residues. Germline loops: CDR1 SNHLY, CDR2 FYNNEI. The chain's CDR3 is CASRWGLQETQYF. CDR3 DNA sequence: TGTGCCAGCAGGTGGGGACTTCAAGAGACCCAGTACTTC.